The present entry profiles one TCR beta chain with its context. Its antigen remains unknown. This record belongs to a study of T cell repertoires and HLA-DP antigens. General study points: Against both alloantigens, CD137+ clonality was similar, approximately 0.4.

Trimming left V 0 bases short and J 6 bases short, with 13 bases between. The CDR3 spans 15 residues. Germline V gene lookup returns CDR1 LGHNA and CDR2 YSLEER. Using immunoSEQ multiplex PCR, the repertoire was profiled, and TCRdb retains in-frame clones only, with some absent. The repertoire holds 75,000 to 90,000 clones, roughly 86% seen once, with 1.7% in the top ten. The receptor was isolated from a man aged 50 to 59 in good health and CMV-seronegative. V and J are TRBV4-3 and TRBJ2-3, with unresolved D. The specimen sequenced was CD4+ T cells from PBMCs. CDR3 region: CASSQDGAWGDTQYF. In nucleotides, the CDR3 is TGCGCCAGCAGCCAAGACGGAGCTTGGGGTGATACGCAGTATTTT.